The present T cell receptor (beta chain) was sequenced within a study of T cell repertoires in cytomegalovirus infection. Study background: The public TCR beta signatures pointed to both CMV infection and matching HLA type. Study observations and caveats: HLA-C-restricted CMV clonotypes gave the most frequent clonotype in two of eight donors.

Germline V gene data show CDR1 as MNHGY and CDR2 as SAAAGT. CDR3 length: 11 amino acids. Trimming pared 9 bases from V and 1 base from J, leaving 5 bases between. Regarding this clonotype: What it binds is not known.

One entry per CDR3 protein, called by TCRdb with MiXCR from the reads. Of some 390,000 distinct CDR3 sequences in the sample, roughly 18% were seen once. The chain employs TRBV6-8 and TRBJ2-3, with D unresolved. The sequence came from a human donor in good health (CMV status not recorded). Some clones in this sample may be carry-over from other donors' samples. The sequenced sample was PBMCs. DNA for the CDR3: TGTGCCAGGAAACGCACAGATACGCAGTATTTT. Amino acid sequence: CARKRTDTQYF.